Presented here are 25 T cell receptor beta chains from one specimen sequenced in a study of identical twins. TCRdb called the 5' RACE reads again in MiXCR, with one record for every CDR3 protein. The table lists about 530,000 distinct CDR3 sequences, 12% to 15% of them singletons. The same specimen was also included in a second study, on yellow fever vaccine responses in identical twins.

What was sequenced was CD4+ T cells sorted from blood. The receptors come from a young woman in good health.

In its sample, this clonotype was seen a few times. This chain uses TRBV5-5 with TRBJ2-2, with D unclear. This CDR3 is 18 amino acids long. Looked up from germline, CDR1 is SGHKS and CDR2 is YYEKEE (reference sequence). The V gene lost 2 bases and the J gene lost 5 bases, with 22 bases spanning the gap. CDR3 in amino acids: CASSFVKGPSRRTGELFF. The CDR3 DNA reads TGTGCCAGCAGCTTTGTAAAGGGCCCCTCGCGAAGGACCGGGGAGCTGTTTTTT.

This clonotype was counted between two and nine times. V usage is TRBV3-1 and J usage is TRBJ1-2; TRBD1 matches 8 bases. The germline V gene encodes CDR1 LGHDT and CDR2 YNNKEL (reference sequence). CDR3 length: 12 amino acids. With 4 bases clipped from V and 8 bases from J, the junction kept 3 bases outside the gene matches. The CDR3 nucleotides are TGTGCCAGCAGCCCCAGGGGGCTAGGCTACACCTTC. Translation gives CASSPRGLGYTF.

This clonotype was seen more than once but under ten times. The chain couples TRBV12-3 or TRBV12-4 to TRBJ2-1, with D tentatively TRBD2 (6 bases). The V end lost 7 bases, the J end lost 3 bases, and 13 bases lay between the germline ends. The length of the CDR3 is 14 residues. The CDR3 region is CASITGLLYNEQFF. The CDR3 DNA reads as TGTGCCAGCATCACGGGACTTCTCTACAATGAGCAGTTCTTC.

The chain employs TRBV2 and TRBJ2-1; the D is unclear. The CDR3 covers 11 residues. Germline loops: CDR1 SNHLY, CDR2 FYNNEI. Trimming took off 1 base at V and 11 bases at J, with 6 bases between the two ends. CDR3 in amino acids: CASSEGGKQFF. Here the CDR3 DNA reads TGTGCCAGCAGTGAAGGTGGAAAGCAGTTCTTC.

The CDR3 bases are TGTGCCAGCAAGACAGGGACCAACCCAGATACGCAGTATTTT. Translating gives CASKTGTNPDTQYF. The chain has TRBV2 and TRBJ2-3; TRBD1 agrees at 7 bases. Trimming removed 7 bases from V and 4 bases from J; junction bases left unmatched: 8. CDR3 length equals 14 residues. Germline V gene lookup returns CDR1 SNHLY and CDR2 FYNNEI.

This chain joins TRBV5-1 and TRBJ2-2; D may be TRBD1 (6 bases). Germline CDR1 is SGHRS and CDR2 is YFSETQ. The CDR3 totals 15 residues. V was cut by 3 bases and J by 2 bases, with 11 bases left in between. This chain's CDR3 is CASSSGHLNTGELFF. The CDR3 DNA reads as TGCGCCAGCAGCTCGGGACACCTAAACACCGGGGAGCTGTTTTTT.

This clonotype was found a few times. This rearrangement joins TRBV10-3 to TRBJ1-1, with 7 bases matching TRBD1. CDR3 length: 14 residues. The junction had 9 bases not matched to a gene; V was cut back by 10 bases and J by 1 base. Germline lookup yields CDR1 ENHRY and CDR2 SYGVKD. In DNA form, the CDR3 reads TGTGCCACCAGGGGGACCGACGGGAACACTGAAGCTTTCTTT. This sequence encodes CATRGTDGNTEAFF.

This clonotype was observed a handful of times. The chain has TRBV5-1 and TRBJ2-4, with 8 nucleotides matching TRBD1. Per the germline V gene, CDR1 is SGHRS and CDR2 is YFSETQ. This CDR3 has 20 residues. V shed 1 base and J 1 base; nucleotides not matched to a gene: 16. The CDR3 bases are TGCGCCAGCAGCTTGACTGGGACAGGCTATCGTATCGAGGCCAAAAACATTCAGTACTTC. It is translated as CASSLTGTGYRIEAKNIQYF.

This clonotype appeared a few times. The chain carries TRBV7-9 and TRBJ2-6; D unclear. In germline, CDR1 is SEHNR, CDR2 FQNEAQ (reference sequence). The CDR3 has 16 residues. V lost 6 bases and J 6 bases, leaving 18 bases between the germline ends. The CDR3 loop is CASRQSPDPPANVLTF. CDR3 coding DNA: TGTGCCAGCAGACAATCACCGGACCCCCCGGCCAACGTCCTGACTTTC.

This chain connects TRBV6-2 or TRBV6-3 to TRBJ2-7; TRBD2 agrees at 14 bases. Germline trimming cut 7 bases from V and 4 bases from J; bases unmatched to any gene: 9. Germline CDR1 MNHEY, CDR2 SVGEGT. This CDR3 is 16 amino acids long. Here the CDR3 DNA reads TGTGCCAGCACCGGGACTAGCGGGGGAGCTATGTACGAGCAGTACGTC. Translating it yields CASTGTSGGAMYEQYV.

The V and J genes are TRBV10-3 and TRBJ1-2; 9 positions match TRBD1. CDR1 ENHRY and CDR2 SYGVKD come from the germline V gene. This CDR3 is 13 amino acids long. V gave up 10 bases and J gave up 2 bases; unmatched junction bases: 5. Here the CDR3 DNA reads TGTGCCAGCGGACAGGGGACCAACTATGGCTACACCTTC. It yields the protein CASGQGTNYGYTF.

The table lists this clonotype with a few counts. The J gene is TRBJ2-7, the V gene TRBV20-1; the match to TRBD2 covers 11 bases. With 6 bases clipped from V and 1 base from J, the junction kept 2 bases outside the gene matches. The CDR3 length is 13 residues. Looked up from germline, CDR1 is DFQATT and CDR2 is SNEGSKA (reference sequence). The CDR3 protein is CSAGTSGSYEQYF. CDR3 DNA sequence: TGCAGTGCCGGGACTAGCGGTTCCTACGAGCAGTACTTC.

This clonotype occurred a few times. The gene calls are TRBV28 and TRBJ2-3; tentatively, D is TRBD2 (5 bases). The CDR3 sequence is 14 residues long. The V end was cut by 4 bases, the J end by 6 bases, with 14 bases between. Per germline, CDR1 MDHEN and CDR2 SYDVKM. Here the CDR3 reads CASSSPGEADTQYF. The CDR3 DNA reads TGTGCCAGCAGTTCCCCCGGGGAAGCCGATACGCAGTATTTT.

This clonotype was seen a few times. The rearrangement joins TRBV28 to TRBJ1-1; maybe TRBD1 (5 bases). Per the germline V gene, CDR1 is MDHEN and CDR2 is SYDVKM. V was shortened by 6 bases and J by 1 base, with 9 bases between the two germline ends. This CDR3 has 13 amino acids. This CDR3 reads CASRLRGNTEAFF. The DNA of the CDR3 is TGTGCCAGCAGACTGAGGGGGAACACTGAAGCTTTCTTT.

CDR3 sequence: CASSSYTNEQFF. In nucleotides, the CDR3 is TGTGCCAGCAGCTCCTATACCAATGAGCAGTTCTTC. The rearrangement joins TRBV7-3 to TRBJ2-1; unclear D gene. V lost 4 bases to trimming and J lost 6 bases, with 7 bases between them. The germline CDR1 and CDR2 sequences are SGHTA and FQGTGA. The CDR3 is 12 amino acids. Complete variable domain (other parts from reference TRBV7-3 and TRBJ2-1): GAGVSQTPSNKVTEKGKYVELRCDPISGHTALYWYRQSLGQGPEFLIYFQGTGAADDSGLPNDRFFAVRPEGSVSTLKIQRTERGDSAVYLCASSSYTNEQFFGPGTRLTVL.

CDR3 nucleotides: TGCAGTGCTAGAGATGCCGGGAGGTACACCGGGGAGCTGTTTTTT. Protein: CSARDAGRYTGELFF. The chain links TRBV20-1 to TRBJ2-2; 7 bases align to TRBD2. V lost 0 bases and J lost 3; bases outside the gene matches: 4. This CDR3 is built from 15 residues. Germline V gives CDR1 DFQATT, CDR2 SNEGSKA (reference sequence).

There are a few counts of this clonotype. The chain links TRBV6-5 to TRBJ1-4, with unresolved D. CDR3 length: 16 amino acids. The V gene's germline CDR1 is MNHEY and CDR2 SVGAGI. The V end lost 0 bases, the J end lost 9 bases, and 17 bases lay between the germline ends. In DNA, the CDR3 is TGTGCCAGCAGTTACTCGTCGGAAGGGCATGGGAAAAAACTGTTTTTT. Translated, it gives CASSYSSEGHGKKLFF.

This clonotype was picked up a small number of times. This chain connects TRBV5-1 to TRBJ2-5; D is undetermined. This CDR3 is built from 13 residues. Germline V gene lookup returns CDR1 SGHRS and CDR2 YFSETQ. The ends were cut back, 0 bases at V and 5 bases at J, with 8 bases in the middle. The CDR3 loop is CASSLALRETQYF. The CDR3 nucleotides read TGCGCCAGCAGCTTGGCCCTACGGGAGACCCAGTACTTC.

This clonotype appeared a few times. The genes are TRBV5-1 and TRBJ2-1; 9 bases are a match to TRBD2. J was trimmed by 3 bases and V by 6 bases; bases with no gene match: 4. Germline CDR1 reads SGHRS; CDR2 reads YFSETQ. The CDR3 is 14 residues long. The CDR3 spells CASTSSGNYNEQFF. The CDR3 region has the DNA TGCGCCAGCACCTCTAGCGGGAACTACAATGAGCAGTTCTTC.

This clonotype was seen only a few times. The chain carries TRBV20-1 and TRBJ2-7; D unresolved. The germline gives CDR1 DFQATT, CDR2 SNEGSKA (reference sequence). This CDR3 has 16 amino acids. The V gene lost 0 bases and the J gene lost 1 base, with 16 bases spanning the gap. The CDR3 coding sequence is TGCAGTGCTAGAGATCTCAACTCGGAAAGATCCTACGAGCAGTACTTC. Translation: CSARDLNSERSYEQYF.

This clonotype occurred a few times. The chain is built from TRBV7-2 and TRBJ2-5; 8 bases fit TRBD2. Germline lookup yields CDR1 SGHTA and CDR2 FQGNSA. The CDR3 runs to 15 residues. The V and J ends lost 5 bases and 1 base, in that order; junction bases with no gene match: 6. The CDR3 nucleotides are TGTGCCAGCAGCGGATTGGGACTAGGCCAAGAGACCCAGTACTTC. Translated, it gives CASSGLGLGQETQYF.

The rearrangement uses TRBV4-1 and TRBJ2-3, with 12 bases identical to TRBD2. The CDR3 has 17 residues. The J segment lost 5 bases and the V segment lost 4 bases, leaving 10 bases of the junction unmatched. Germline V gene lookup returns CDR1 MGHRA and CDR2 YSYEKL. CDR3 in amino acids: CASSREPSGGALDTQYF. For the CDR3, the DNA is TGCGCCAGCAGCCGGGAACCTAGCGGGGGGGCCCTAGATACGCAGTATTTT.

This clonotype was picked up many times. The chain recombines TRBV10-3 with TRBJ2-5, with D hard to call. There are 15 residues in the CDR3. Per the germline V gene, CDR1 is ENHRY and CDR2 is SYGVKD. V lost 0 bases and J 0 bases, leaving 8 bases between the germline ends. The CDR3 nucleotides read TGTGCCATCAGTGAGTCGGACGGAGACCAAGAGACCCAGTACTTC. Translation gives CAISESDGDQETQYF.

In its sample, this clonotype was seen a few times. This chain links TRBV12-3 or TRBV12-4 with TRBJ2-3; 14 positions match TRBD2. After removal of 6 bases from V and 4 bases from J, the junction contained 0 bases not matched to a gene. The CDR3 runs to 14 residues. CDR3: CASRTSGGADTQYF. CDR3 DNA sequence: TGTGCCAGCAGGACTAGCGGGGGGGCAGATACGCAGTATTTT.

The gene calls are TRBV5-1 and TRBJ2-5, with no clear D. Germline lookup yields CDR1 SGHRS and CDR2 YFSETQ. V shed 0 bases and J shed 4 bases, with 7 bases lying between them. The CDR3 runs 13 residues. The CDR3 DNA reads TGCGCCAGCAGCTTGGCGGACGGAGAGACCCAGTACTTC. As protein: CASSLADGETQYF.